Below, 23 T cell receptor beta chains from the same sample are listed, as sequenced in a study of T cell responses to AZD1222 COVID-19 vaccine. Repertoires were generated with immunoSEQ multiplex PCR, while TCRdb's copy carries only in-frame clones and drops some. This sample has some 180,000 clones; roughly 92% occur once, and the top ten carry 3.6%. The sample here was peripheral blood, taken 28 days after the second dose of the MenACWY control vaccine. These receptors originate from an adult who received the MenACWY meningococcal vaccine as a control.

The gene calls are TRBV28 and TRBJ1-1; D not resolved. The V end was cut by 2 bases, the J end by 1 base, with 5 bases between. The CDR3 has 13 amino acids. Per germline, CDR1 MDHEN and CDR2 SYDVKM. The CDR3 DNA reads as TGTGCCAGCAGTTTACTGGGGAACACTGAAGCTTTCTTT. It yields the protein CASSLLGNTEAFF.

This clone was detected only once. This chain links TRBV7-2 with TRBJ1-2; 10 bases align to TRBD1. CDR1 and CDR2 (germline): SGHTA, FQGNSA. Trimming cost V 5 bases and J 3 bases; bases outside gene matches: 6. CDR3 length equals 15 residues. This chain's CDR3 is CASSPRTGGDYGYTF. In nucleotides, the CDR3 is TGTGCCAGCAGCCCAAGGACAGGGGGTGACTATGGCTACACCTTC.

V is TRBV24-1 and J is TRBJ2-5, with TRBD1 as a possible D gene (6 bases). V lost 2 bases and J 2 bases, leaving 11 bases between the germline ends. Per the germline V gene, CDR1 is KGHDR and CDR2 is SFDVKD. CDR3 length equals 15 residues. In DNA form, the CDR3 reads TGTGCCACCAGTGATTCCCGAGGGGGACAAGAGACCCAGTACTTC. This translates into CATSDSRGGQETQYF.

The V call is TRBV11-2, the J call TRBJ1-2, with 7 nucleotides matching TRBD1. Trimming removed 5 bases from V and 2 bases from J; junction bases left unmatched: 8. CDR3 length: 15 residues. Germline V CDR1 and CDR2: SGHAT, FQNNGV. The CDR3 region is CASSRRGQQNYGYTF. The CDR3 bases are TGTGCCAGCAGCAGGAGGGGACAGCAGAACTATGGCTACACCTTC.

This chain joins TRBV29-1 and TRBJ1-1, with a possible D match to TRBD1 (5 bases). This CDR3 spans 13 amino acids. CDR1 is SQVTM, CDR2 ANQGSEA, per germline. V lost 1 base to trimming and J lost 3 bases, with 9 bases between them. The CDR3 protein is CSVEVGDDTEAFF. In DNA, the CDR3 is TGCAGCGTTGAAGTAGGGGACGACACTGAAGCTTTCTTT.

This chain connects TRBV5-1 to TRBJ1-2; no clear D. CDR1 and CDR2 (germline): SGHRS, YFSETQ. The CDR3 spans 11 residues. The V and J ends lost 4 bases and 8 bases respectively, with 9 bases between them. The CDR3 reads CASSDMRGYTF. The CDR3 DNA reads TGCGCCAGCAGCGATATGCGGGGCTACACCTTC.

J is TRBJ2-7 and V is TRBV7-2; D gene unclear. In germline, CDR1 is SGHTA, CDR2 FQGNSA. Between the trimmed V and J ends, which lost 3 bases and 0 bases, there was a span of 3 bases. CDR3 size: 12 residues. As DNA, the CDR3 is TGTGCCAGCAGCTTCCACTCCTACGAGCAGTACTTC. This encodes CASSFHSYEQYF.

The rearrangement links TRBV19 to TRBJ2-1; D perhaps matches TRBD2 (5 bases). Per germline, CDR1 LNHDA and CDR2 SQIVND (reference sequence). The V end lost 0 bases, the J end lost 5 bases, and 11 bases lay between the germline ends. The CDR3 has 15 amino acids. This CDR3 reads CASSIERLANNEQFF. The CDR3 nucleotides read TGTGCCAGTAGTATAGAACGGCTAGCTAACAATGAGCAGTTCTTC.

CDR3 sequence (DNA): TGTGCCAGCAGGAGACAGACGAACACCGGGGAGCTGTTTTTT. This gives the protein CASRRQTNTGELFF. The chain is built from TRBV27 and TRBJ2-2, with D perhaps TRBD1 (5 bases). This CDR3 comprises 14 residues. V gave up 6 bases and J gave up 0 bases, with 8 bases separating them. CDR1 and CDR2 (germline): MNHEY, SMNVEV (reference sequence).

The chain links TRBV10-1 to TRBJ1-4; D is possibly TRBD1 (5 bases). In germline, CDR1 is WNHNN, CDR2 SYGVQD (reference sequence). The CDR3 sequence is 13 residues long. With 11 bases removed from V and 5 bases from J, the gap between germline ends came to 15 bases. The CDR3 sequence: CASRAGPNEKLFF. As DNA, the CDR3 is TGCGCCTCCAGGGCAGGGCCGAATGAAAAACTGTTTTTT.

This clone was recorded only once. V is TRBV29-1 and J is TRBJ2-4; D possibly matches TRBD1 or TRBD2 (6 bases each). In germline, CDR1 is SQVTM, CDR2 ANQGSEA. The CDR3 length is 14 residues. V lost 1 base to trimming and J lost 9 bases, with 16 bases between them. As DNA, the CDR3 is TGCAGCGTTGAAGCCCCGGGGGCGAGGGGCATTCAGTACTTC. It is translated as CSVEAPGARGIQYF. The complete variable domain, with remaining parts taken from reference TRBV29-1 and TRBJ2-4, reads SAVISQKPSRDICQRGTSLTIQCQVDSQVTMMFWYRQQPGQSLTLIATANQGSEATYESGFVIDKFPISRPNLTFSTLTVSNMSPEDSSIYLCSVEAPGARGIQYFGAGTRLSVL.

The J gene is TRBJ1-1, the V gene TRBV24-1, with D unclear. This CDR3 has 11 residues. The V end lost 7 bases, the J end lost 7 bases, and 9 bases lay between the germline ends. Germline assignment: CDR1 KGHDR and CDR2 SFDVKD. The CDR3: CATSTGFEAFF. The DNA for the CDR3 is TGTGCCACCAGCACCGGGTTTGAAGCTTTCTTT.

In DNA form, the CDR3 reads TGTGCCAGCAGCCTCGGGACAGACAATCAGCCCCAGCATTTT. It is translated as CASSLGTDNQPQHF. This chain uses TRBV3-1 (or the pseudogene TRBV3-2) with TRBJ1-5, with 7 positions matching TRBD1. The CDR3 covers 14 residues. In germline, CDR1 is LGHDT, CDR2 YNNKEL (reference sequence). The junction had 3 bases not matched to a gene; V was cut back by 4 bases and J by 3 bases.

This clone appeared once. The CDR3 loop is CASSQAGFSNTGELFF. The CDR3 DNA reads TGCGCCAGCAGCCAAGCGGGGTTCAGTAACACCGGGGAGCTGTTTTTT. V and J are TRBV4-1 and TRBJ2-2; tentative D call: TRBD2 (5 bases). The CDR3 is 16 amino acids. The germline V and J ends were trimmed by 1 base and 2 bases, with 11 bases remaining between them. CDR1 and CDR2 from the germline V gene are MGHRA and YSYEKL.

The V gene is TRBV4-3, the J gene TRBJ1-1; D gene unclear. Trimming left V 0 bases short and J 6 bases short, with 11 bases between. The CDR3 contains 14 residues. Germline CDR1 and CDR2: LGHNA and YSLEER. This chain's CDR3 is CASSQETDHPEAFF. The CDR3 bases are TGCGCCAGCAGCCAAGAAACGGACCACCCTGAAGCTTTCTTT.

The genes are TRBV3-1 (or the pseudogene TRBV3-2) and TRBJ1-3, with 9 bases that match TRBD1. Trimming removed 2 bases from V and 3 bases from J; junction bases left unmatched: 5. The CDR3 loop spans 16 amino acids. Germline V gene lookup returns CDR1 LGHDT and CDR2 YNNKEL (reference sequence). CDR3 protein: CASSQYPTGGGNTIYF. In DNA form, the CDR3 reads TGTGCCAGCAGCCAATATCCGACAGGGGGTGGAAACACCATATATTTT.

The chain has TRBV6-5 and TRBJ2-1; D gene unclear. Per the germline V gene, CDR1 is MNHEY and CDR2 is SVGAGI. Trimming pared 6 bases from V and 5 bases from J, leaving 11 bases between. The CDR3 is made up of 13 amino acids. CDR3 in amino acids: CASSRGAHNEQFF. The CDR3 DNA reads as TGTGCCAGCAGCCGCGGAGCTCACAATGAGCAGTTCTTC.

The chain employs TRBV7-9 and TRBJ2-1; TRBD2 is a possible D gene (5 bases). This CDR3 contains 16 residues. The germline V gene has CDR1 SEHNR and CDR2 FQNEAQ (reference sequence). V gave up 5 bases and J gave up 9 bases, with 23 bases separating them. The CDR3 DNA reads TGTGCCAGCAGCCTCCGGGCTAGCACACCCGGCAGTGAGCAGTTCTTC. As protein: CASSLRASTPGSEQFF.

The sample holds a few counts of this clone. This chain uses TRBV7-2 with TRBJ2-2; D is unclear. V was shortened by 1 base and J by 6 bases, with 6 bases between the two germline ends. The CDR3 runs 13 residues. Germline V gene lookup returns CDR1 SGHTA and CDR2 FQGNSA. The CDR3 region has the DNA TGTGCCAGCAGCTTAGGGCTAGCCGGGGAGCTGTTTTTT. Amino acids: CASSLGLAGELFF. Full variable domain (rest looked up from reference TRBV7-2 and TRBJ2-2): GAGVSQSPSNKVTEKGKDVELRCDPISGHTALYWYRQSLGQGLEFLIYFQGNSAPDKSGLPSDRFSAERTGGSVSTLTIQRTQQEDSAVYLCASSLGLAGELFFGEGSRLTVL.

This sequence joins TRBV15 and TRBJ1-1, with D uncertain. V was trimmed by 8 bases and J by 0 bases, leaving 10 bases between them. Germline V gene lookup returns CDR1 LNHNV and CDR2 YYDKDF (reference sequence). The CDR3 is made up of 13 amino acids. In nucleotides, the CDR3 is TGTGCCACCGGAGGGCAGATGAACACTGAAGCTTTCTTT. It is translated as CATGGQMNTEAFF.

V and J are TRBV3-1 (or the pseudogene TRBV3-2) and TRBJ1-1; TRBD1 might be the D (6 bases). V lost 4 bases to trimming and J lost 5 bases, with 11 bases between them. The CDR3 length is 13 residues. Germline CDR1 LGHDT, CDR2 YNNKEL (reference sequence). CDR3: CASSLTGKTEAFF. The CDR3 coding sequence is TGTGCCAGCAGCCTAACAGGGAAGACTGAAGCTTTCTTT.

The chain couples TRBV7-6 to TRBJ2-7, with D possibly matching TRBD2 (5 bases). CDR3 size: 15 residues. Per the germline V gene, CDR1 is SGHVS and CDR2 is FNYEAQ. Trimming pared 1 base from V and 3 bases from J, leaving 13 bases between. The CDR3 protein is CASSLGSSSGYEQYF. CDR3 sequence (DNA): TGTGCCAGCAGCTTAGGGTCTAGCTCGGGCTACGAGCAGTACTTC.

The CDR3 nucleotides are TGTGCCTGGGCGAGACTAGCGGGAGACTTTGGGCAGTTCTTC. This translates into CAWARLAGDFGQFF. The J gene is TRBJ2-1, the V gene TRBV30; 12 bases align to TRBD2. CDR1 and CDR2 (germline): GTSNPN, SVGIG (reference sequence). V shed 5 bases and J 12 bases; nucleotides not matched to a gene: 11. The CDR3 is 14 residues long.